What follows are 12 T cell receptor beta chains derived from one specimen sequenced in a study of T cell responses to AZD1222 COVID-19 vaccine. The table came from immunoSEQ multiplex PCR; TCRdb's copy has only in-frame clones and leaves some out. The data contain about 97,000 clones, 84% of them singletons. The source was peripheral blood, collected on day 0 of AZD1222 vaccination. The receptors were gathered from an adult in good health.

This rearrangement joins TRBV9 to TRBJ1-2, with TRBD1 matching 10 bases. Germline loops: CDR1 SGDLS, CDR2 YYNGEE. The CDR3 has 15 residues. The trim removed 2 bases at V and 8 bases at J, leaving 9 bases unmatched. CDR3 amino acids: CASSVTGGAMEGYTF. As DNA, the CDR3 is TGTGCCAGCAGCGTGACAGGGGGCGCAATGGAAGGCTACACCTTC.

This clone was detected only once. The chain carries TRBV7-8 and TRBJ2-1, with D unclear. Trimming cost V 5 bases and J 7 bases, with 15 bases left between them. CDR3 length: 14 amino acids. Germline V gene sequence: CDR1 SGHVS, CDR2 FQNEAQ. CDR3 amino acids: CASSPSRAPNEQFF. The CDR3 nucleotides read TGTGCCAGCAGCCCCAGCCGGGCCCCTAATGAGCAGTTCTTC.

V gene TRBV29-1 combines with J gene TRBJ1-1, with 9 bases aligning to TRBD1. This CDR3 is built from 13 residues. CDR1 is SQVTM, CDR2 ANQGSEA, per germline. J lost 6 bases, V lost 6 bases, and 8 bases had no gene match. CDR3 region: CSVGQGRDAEAFF. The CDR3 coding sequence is TGCAGCGTCGGACAGGGGAGGGACGCTGAAGCTTTCTTT.

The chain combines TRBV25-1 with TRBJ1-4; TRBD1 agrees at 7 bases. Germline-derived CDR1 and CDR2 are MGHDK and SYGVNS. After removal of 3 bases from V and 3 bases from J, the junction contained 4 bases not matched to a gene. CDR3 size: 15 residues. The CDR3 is CASSESGQPNEKLFF. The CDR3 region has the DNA TGTGCCAGCAGTGAGTCGGGACAGCCTAATGAAAAACTGTTTTTT.

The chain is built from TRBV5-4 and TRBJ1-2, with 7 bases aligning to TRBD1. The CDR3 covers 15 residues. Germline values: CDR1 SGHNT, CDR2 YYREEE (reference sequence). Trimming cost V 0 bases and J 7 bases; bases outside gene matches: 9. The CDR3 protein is CASSLALSRGTGYTF. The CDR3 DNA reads TGTGCCAGCAGCTTGGCCCTGAGCAGGGGGACTGGCTACACCTTC.

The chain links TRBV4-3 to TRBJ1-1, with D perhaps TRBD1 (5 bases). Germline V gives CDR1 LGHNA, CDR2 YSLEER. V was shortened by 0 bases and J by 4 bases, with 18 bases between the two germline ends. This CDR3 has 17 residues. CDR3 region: CASSQDLSGGLGTEAFF. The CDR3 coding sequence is TGCGCCAGCAGCCAAGATCTTAGCGGGGGGTTGGGCACTGAAGCTTTCTTT.

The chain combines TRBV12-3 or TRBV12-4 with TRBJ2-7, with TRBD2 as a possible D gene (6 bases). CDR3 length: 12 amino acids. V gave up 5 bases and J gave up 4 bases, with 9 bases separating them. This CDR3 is CASSRGKYEQYF. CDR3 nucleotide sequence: TGTGCCAGCAGTCGGGGGAAGTACGAGCAGTACTTC.

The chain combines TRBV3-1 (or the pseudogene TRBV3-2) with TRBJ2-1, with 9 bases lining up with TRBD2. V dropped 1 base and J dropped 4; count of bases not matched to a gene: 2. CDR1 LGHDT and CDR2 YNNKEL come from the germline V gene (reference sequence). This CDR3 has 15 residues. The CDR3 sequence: CASSQGSGGYNEQFF. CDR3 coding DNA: TGTGCCAGCAGCCAAGGGAGCGGGGGGTACAATGAGCAGTTCTTC.

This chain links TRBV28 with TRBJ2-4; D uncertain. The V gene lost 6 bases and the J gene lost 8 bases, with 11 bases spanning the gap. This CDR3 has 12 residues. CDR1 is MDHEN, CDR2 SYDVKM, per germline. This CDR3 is CASSSLSHIQYF. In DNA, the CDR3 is TGTGCCAGCAGCTCTCTTAGCCACATTCAGTACTTC.

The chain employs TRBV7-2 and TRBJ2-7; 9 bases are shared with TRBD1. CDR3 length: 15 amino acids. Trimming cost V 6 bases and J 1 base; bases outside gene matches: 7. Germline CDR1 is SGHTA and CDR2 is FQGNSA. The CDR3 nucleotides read TGTGCCAGCAGACAGGACAGGGGAGAATCCTACGAGCAGTACTTC. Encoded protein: CASRQDRGESYEQYF.

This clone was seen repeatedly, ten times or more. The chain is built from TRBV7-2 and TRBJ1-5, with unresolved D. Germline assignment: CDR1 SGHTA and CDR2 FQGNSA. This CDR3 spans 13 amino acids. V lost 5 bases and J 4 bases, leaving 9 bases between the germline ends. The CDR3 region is CASSTDLNQPQHF. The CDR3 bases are TGTGCCAGCAGCACCGACCTTAATCAGCCCCAGCATTTT. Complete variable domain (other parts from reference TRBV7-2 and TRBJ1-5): GAGVSQSPSNKVTEKGKDVELRCDPISGHTALYWYRQSLGQGLEFLIYFQGNSAPDKSGLPSDRFSAERTGGSVSTLTIQRTQQEDSAVYLCASSTDLNQPQHFGDGTRLSIL.

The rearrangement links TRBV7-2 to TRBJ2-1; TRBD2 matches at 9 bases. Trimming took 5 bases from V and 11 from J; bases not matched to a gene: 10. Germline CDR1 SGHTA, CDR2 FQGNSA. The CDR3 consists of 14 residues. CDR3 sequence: CASSPESLAGQQFF. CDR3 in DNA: TGTGCCAGCAGCCCCGAGTCCCTAGCGGGGCAGCAGTTCTTC.